The text below deals with one T cell receptor beta chain. The record originates from a study of T cell responses to AZD1222 COVID-19 vaccine. Only in-frame clones appear in the TCRdb table, and some are missing; sequencing was by immunoSEQ multiplex PCR. The data hold around 83,000 clones, with about 88% observed a single time. The CDR3 is 12 residues long. The germline CDR1 and CDR2 sequences are LNHDA and SQIVND (reference sequence). V shed 3 bases and J shed 5 bases, with 5 bases lying between them. The sample was peripheral blood, taken on day 0 of AZD1222 vaccination. The V gene is TRBV19, the J gene TRBJ1-5; D not resolved. The receptor was isolated from an adult in good health. The CDR3 protein is CASSMVDQPQHF. CDR3 nucleotides: TGTGCCAGTAGTATGGTAGATCAGCCCCAGCATTTT.